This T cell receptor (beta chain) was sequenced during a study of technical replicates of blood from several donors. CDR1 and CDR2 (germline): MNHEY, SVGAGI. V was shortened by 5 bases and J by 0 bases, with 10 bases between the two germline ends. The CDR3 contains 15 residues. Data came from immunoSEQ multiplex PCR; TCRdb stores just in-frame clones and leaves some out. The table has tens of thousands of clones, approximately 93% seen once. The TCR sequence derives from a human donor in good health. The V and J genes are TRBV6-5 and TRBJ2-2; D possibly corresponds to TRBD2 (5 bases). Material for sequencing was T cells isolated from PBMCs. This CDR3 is CASSTGRPNTGELFF. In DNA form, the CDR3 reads TGTGCCAGCAGTACGGGAAGGCCGAACACCGGGGAGCTGTTTTTT.